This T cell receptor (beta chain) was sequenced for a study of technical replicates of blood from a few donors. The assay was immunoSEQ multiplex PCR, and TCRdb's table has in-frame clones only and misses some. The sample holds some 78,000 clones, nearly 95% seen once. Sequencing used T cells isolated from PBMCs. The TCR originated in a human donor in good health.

CDR3 DNA sequence: TGCAGCGTTGAAGATCACGGGACTAGCGGGAGTATGTACGAGCAGTACTTC. It codes for CSVEDHGTSGSMYEQYF. The rearrangement joins TRBV29-1 to TRBJ2-7; TRBD2 aligns across 14 bases. CDR3 length: 17 amino acids. Trimming at V came to 0 bases and at J to 4 bases, leaving 8 bases not matched to a gene. Looked up from germline, CDR1 is SQVTM and CDR2 is ANQGSEA.